Listed here is a single T cell receptor (beta chain). As yet, its antigen is unknown. Germline values: CDR1 MDHEN, CDR2 SYDVKM. The CDR3 is made up of 17 amino acids. V lost 8 bases, J lost 0 bases, and 13 bases stayed unmatched. In the PCR, 60 Vbeta and 13 Jbeta primers were used. Using immunoSEQ multiplex PCR, the repertoire was profiled, and TCRdb retains in-frame clones only, with some absent. The profile shows 200,000 to 250,000 clones, 65% to 80% of them singletons. The sample belongs to a study of cytomegalovirus exposure and HLA in healthy donors. Study-wide points: The majority of TCR sequences were rare, yet some public TCRs appeared in many donors. Some V segments (TRBV6-2 and TRBV6-3 among them) were excluded as indistinguishable.

Input material: PBMCs. J is TRBJ1-5 and V is TRBV28, with 7 positions matching TRBD1. The source is a man aged 35 to 55 in good health and CMV-seronegative. DNA of the CDR3: TGTGCCAGCCGGGACAGACACAATCCTTATAGCAATCAGCCCCAGCATTTT. This encodes CASRDRHNPYSNQPQHF. Drawing the rest from reference TRBV28 and TRBJ1-5, the complete variable domain is DVKVTQSSRYLVKRTGEKVFLECVQDMDHENMFWYRQDPGLGLRLIYFSYDVKMKEKGDIPEGYSVSREKKERFSLILESASTNQTSMYLCASRDRHNPYSNQPQHFGDGTRLSIL.